A selection of T cell receptor beta chains follows, all from one sample in a study of T cells in Graves' hyperthyroidism and ophthalmopathy. One entry per CDR3 protein results from TCRdb running MiXCR on the multiplex PCR reads. The sample has hundreds of thousands of distinct CDR3 sequences; about 14% are singletons. The sequenced sample consisted of blood. These receptor sequences come from a woman aged 50 to 60 with Graves' ophthalmopathy. Both conserved end residues are part of each CDR3. Clone sizes are given selectively: once, few, many, or a class where the clone is expanded.

abundance,v_gene,j_gene,CDR3aa
few,TRBV29-1,TRBJ1-1,CSVDQGSEAFF
once,TRBV6-2/TRBV6-3,TRBJ1-1,CASKFGQGDTEAFF
.,TRBV7-9,TRBJ1-1,CASSFQGFTEAFF
few,TRBV12-3/TRBV12-4,TRBJ2-7,CASRAGEYEQYF
many,TRBV7-2,TRBJ2-7,CASSLPERYEQYF
few,TRBV6-1,TRBJ1-3,CASSLGTSGNTIYF
.,TRBV15,TRBJ1-2,CATSRTGDPSGGYTF
many,TRBV11-2,TRBJ2-1,CASSLSSWIARQNEQFF
.,TRBV7-9,TRBJ2-3,CASSGLAALIDTQYF
many,TRBV20-1,TRBJ2-3,CSARRTSGSTDTQYF
many,TRBV28,TRBJ2-1,CASSPPKGLAGVLGQFF
many,TRBV10-3,TRBJ2-1,CAISKGLDRSYNEQFF
many,TRBV5-1,TRBJ2-3,CASSQGDPRTDTQYF
many,TRBV5-5,TRBJ1-2,CASSLVTEAYGYTF
.,TRBV19,TRBJ2-5,CASSIDLGEETQYF
many,TRBV6-1,TRBJ2-7,CASRRGIEYEQYF
.,TRBV6-2/TRBV6-3,TRBJ2-1,CASSIIRGGSYNEQFF
few,TRBV5-5,TRBJ2-4,CASSPGVGGDIQYF
.,TRBV10-3,TRBJ2-6,CAISDAISGANVLTF
.,TRBV6-5,TRBJ2-1,CASSYVGDEQFF
few,TRBV7-9,TRBJ1-3,CASSSWTGILGNTIYF
many,TRBV12-5,TRBJ2-1,CASGLVLAGGPSAYNEQFF
many,TRBV5-5,TRBJ2-3,CASSSHSGSTDTQYF